Below are 13 T cell receptor beta chains sequenced from a single sample in a study of T cell responses to AZD1222 COVID-19 vaccine. Generated by immunoSEQ multiplex PCR, the TCRdb table keeps only in-frame clones and is missing some. Of some 150,000 clones listed, more than 80% were seen once; the top ten hold under 3.5%. This material consisted of peripheral blood, taken on day 0 of AZD1222 vaccination. These receptors were taken from an adult in good health.

The V gene is TRBV6-2 or TRBV6-3, the J gene TRBJ1-1, with TRBD1 matching over 7 bases. The CDR3 runs 15 residues. Germline trimming cut 5 bases from V and 4 bases from J; bases unmatched to any gene: 10. Germline V gene lookup returns CDR1 MNHEY and CDR2 SVGEGT. This CDR3 reads CASSRYRGEGTEAFF. The CDR3 bases are TGTGCCAGCAGTAGATACAGGGGTGAGGGCACTGAAGCTTTCTTT.

The DNA for the CDR3 is TGTGCCAGCAGCCCTCCTCGGGGGGTCGGAACGATGGACGAGCAGTTCTTC. It codes for CASSPPRGVGTMDEQFF. This chain joins TRBV14 and TRBJ2-1; 7 bases are shared with TRBD2. The junction had 19 bases not matched to a gene; V was cut back by 4 bases and J by 10 bases. This CDR3 has 17 amino acids. Germline CDR1 is SGHDN and CDR2 is FVKESK. The complete variable domain, with remaining parts taken from reference TRBV14 and TRBJ2-1, reads EAGVTQFPSHSVIEKGQTVTLRCDPISGHDNLYWYRRVMGKEIKFLLHFVKESKQDESGMPNNRFLAERTGGTYSTLKVQPAELEDSGVYFCASSPPRGVGTMDEQFFGPGTRLTVL.

The chain couples TRBV29-1 to TRBJ1-1, with a weak D call TRBD1 (6 bases). This CDR3 comprises 12 residues. CDR1 is SQVTM and CDR2 is ANQGSEA in the germline V gene. The ends were cut back, 6 bases at V and 1 base at J, with 9 bases in the middle. CDR3 sequence: CSVTQGNTEAFF. The DNA for the CDR3 is TGCAGCGTAACACAGGGGAACACTGAAGCTTTCTTT. Based on the CDR3 plus reference TRBV29-1 and TRBJ1-1, the full variable domain is SAVISQKPSRDICQRGTSLTIQCQVDSQVTMMFWYRQQPGQSLTLIATANQGSEATYESGFVIDKFPISRPNLTFSTLTVSNMSPEDSSIYLCSVTQGNTEAFFGQGTRLTVV.

The V and J genes are TRBV5-4 and TRBJ2-3; 9 nucleotides line up with TRBD1. CDR3 length: 16 residues. Per the germline V gene, CDR1 is SGHNT and CDR2 is YYREEE (reference sequence). Trimming at V came to 4 bases and at J to 5 bases, leaving 11 bases not matched to a gene. The CDR3 region is CASSPSDRGKKDTQYF. CDR3 in DNA: TGTGCCAGCAGCCCGTCTGACAGGGGGAAAAAAGATACGCAGTATTTT.

This clone was found once. The rearrangement joins TRBV28 to TRBJ1-1; TRBD1 is a possible D gene (6 bases). Germline CDR1 reads MDHEN; CDR2 reads SYDVKM. The germline V and J ends were trimmed by 3 bases and 6 bases, with 11 bases remaining between them. This CDR3 has 13 amino acids. The CDR3 bases are TGTGCCAGCAGTTTGGGGGGGCCGGCTGAAGCTTTCTTT. Amino acid sequence: CASSLGGPAEAFF. The whole variable domain, filled in from reference TRBV28 and TRBJ1-1, reads DVKVTQSSRYLVKRTGEKVFLECVQDMDHENMFWYRQDPGLGLRLIYFSYDVKMKEKGDIPEGYSVSREKKERFSLILESASTNQTSMYLCASSLGGPAEAFFGQGTRLTVV.

J is TRBJ1-2 and V is TRBV4-1; TRBD1 is a possible D gene (6 bases). Germline-derived CDR1 and CDR2 are MGHRA and YSYEKL. The CDR3 consists of 16 residues. With 3 bases removed from V and 5 bases from J, the gap between germline ends came to 19 bases. The CDR3 region is CASSHLTGGLGYGYTF. The CDR3 DNA sequence: TGCGCCAGCAGCCATCTGACAGGAGGGCTAGGATATGGCTACACCTTC.

The chain links TRBV5-1 to TRBJ2-5, with 8 bases lining up with TRBD2. The V gene end was trimmed by 0 bases and the J gene end by 5 bases; junction bases not matched to a gene: 6. Germline V lookup: CDR1 SGHRS, CDR2 YFSETQ. This CDR3 region has 15 residues. The chain's CDR3 is CASSLEGLAGETQYF. CDR3 bases: TGCGCCAGCAGCTTGGAGGGGCTAGCGGGTGAGACCCAGTACTTC.

This sequence joins TRBV19 and TRBJ1-5, with unresolved D. This CDR3 contains 14 residues. Trimming shortened V by 5 bases and J by 4 bases, and 12 bases separated the two germline ends. Germline CDR1 and CDR2: LNHDA and SQIVND (reference sequence). CDR3 sequence reads: CASSWAVDNQPQHF. DNA for the CDR3: TGTGCCAGTAGTTGGGCGGTTGATAATCAGCCCCAGCATTTT.

This rearrangement joins TRBV7-2 to TRBJ2-3; D ambiguous. This CDR3 region has 17 residues. Trimming removed 3 bases from V and 0 bases from J, with 16 bases in between. The germline gives CDR1 SGHTA, CDR2 FQGNSA. CDR3 sequence reads: CASSLRRPAPSTDTQYF. The DNA for the CDR3 is TGTGCCAGCAGCTTGAGACGACCGGCCCCTAGCACAGATACGCAGTATTTT. The entire variable domain, with the rest obtained from reference TRBV7-2 and TRBJ2-3, is as follows: GAGVSQSPSNKVTEKGKDVELRCDPISGHTALYWYRQSLGQGLEFLIYFQGNSAPDKSGLPSDRFSAERTGGSVSTLTIQRTQQEDSAVYLCASSLRRPAPSTDTQYFGPGTRLTVL.

This clone has just one count. V usage is TRBV6-1 and J usage is TRBJ1-5; no reliable D call. There are 13 residues in the CDR3. The ends were cut back, 2 bases at V and 5 bases at J, with 7 bases in the middle. CDR1 and CDR2 from the germline V gene are MNHNS and SASEGT. The CDR3 DNA is TGTGCCAGCAGTGAATCTCCTTATCAGCCCCAGCATTTT. Translation gives CASSESPYQPQHF.

The V and J genes are TRBV7-2 and TRBJ1-2; D is ambiguous. The germline V and J ends were trimmed by 4 bases and 2 bases, with 14 bases remaining between them. Germline loops: CDR1 SGHTA, CDR2 FQGNSA. The CDR3 totals 15 residues. The CDR3 reads CASSYLGGQNYGYTF. Written as DNA, the CDR3 is TGTGCCAGCAGCTACCTGGGAGGTCAGAACTATGGCTACACCTTC.

The chain uses TRBV28 and TRBJ2-5, with D tentatively TRBD1 or TRBD2 (5 bases each). Deletions cut 2 bases from V and 0 bases from J, with 13 bases between. The CDR3 contains 16 residues. Germline V gene lookup returns CDR1 MDHEN and CDR2 SYDVKM. CDR3 sequence: CASSLKGSSDQETQYF. The CDR3 DNA reads as TGTGCCAGCAGTTTAAAGGGGAGCTCCGACCAAGAGACCCAGTACTTC. Supplemented by reference TRBV28 and TRBJ2-5, the full variable domain reads DVKVTQSSRYLVKRTGEKVFLECVQDMDHENMFWYRQDPGLGLRLIYFSYDVKMKEKGDIPEGYSVSREKKERFSLILESASTNQTSMYLCASSLKGSSDQETQYFGPGTRLLVL.

The CDR3 DNA reads as TGTGCCAGCAGCTTAGGACGCGGAGGCACAGATACGCAGTATTTT. Its protein product is CASSLGRGGTDTQYF. This chain joins TRBV7-6 and TRBJ2-3; D gene uncertain. The CDR3 has 15 amino acids. V dropped 1 base and J dropped 1 base, with 9 bases sitting between them. Germline loops: CDR1 SGHVS, CDR2 FNYEAQ.